This passage covers 20 T cell receptor beta chains from one sample sequenced in a study of blood T cell repertoires in COVID-19. The data were produced by immunoSEQ multiplex PCR, yet TCRdb's version contains in-frame clones alone and is incomplete. The sample holds 150,000 to 200,000 clones; approximately 88% are singletons and the top ten take about 7%. Sequenced sample: peripheral blood. All receptors come from a woman aged 40 to 50 with COVID-19, enrolled during active disease.

The chain uses TRBV18 and TRBJ1-1; tentative D call: TRBD1 (6 bases). The V gene lost 0 bases and the J gene lost 1 base, with 15 bases spanning the gap. This CDR3 is built from 17 residues. Looked up from germline, CDR1 is KGHSH and CDR2 is LQKENI. CDR3 nucleotide sequence: TGTGCCAGCTCACCACCCATGACTGGGACACGGAACACTGAAGCTTTCTTT. Its protein is CASSPPMTGTRNTEAFF.

The chain recombines TRBV18 with TRBJ1-6; maybe TRBD1 (6 bases). CDR3 size: 14 residues. Trimming cost V 3 bases and J 9 bases, with 12 bases left between them. Germline CDR1 and CDR2: KGHSH and LQKENI. The CDR3 nucleotides are TGTGCCAGCTCACCCAGCGGACAGACTTCACCCCTCCACTTT. Its translation is CASSPSGQTSPLHF.

The gene calls are TRBV19 and TRBJ1-4; possible D gene TRBD1, 5 bases. V was clipped by 6 bases and J by 6 bases, with 14 bases between them. Germline CDR1 reads LNHDA; CDR2 reads SQIVND (reference sequence). The CDR3 loop spans 14 amino acids. The CDR3 bases are TGTGCCAGTAGGGGGCCTGGGGTGGATGAAAAACTGTTTTTT. It specifies CASRGPGVDEKLFF.

Notes on this clone: One junction end does not reproduce the germline sequence, and a read error may be involved. The genes are TRBV4-1 and TRBJ2-7; D might be TRBD1 (6 bases). Germline CDR1 is MGHRA and CDR2 is YSYEKL. This CDR3 has 15 residues. CDR3 residues: CASSKDGTLLNEQYF. CDR3 in DNA: TGCGCCAGCAGCAAAGACGGGACACTCTTGAACGAGCAGTACTTC.

The V call is TRBV2, the J call TRBJ2-7; 11 bases align to TRBD2. The CDR3 contains 18 residues. With 0 bases clipped from V and 5 bases from J, the junction kept 12 bases outside the gene matches. In germline, CDR1 is SNHLY, CDR2 FYNNEI. CDR3 loop: CASSEALLTSGGVDEQYF. CDR3 nucleotide sequence: TGTGCCAGCAGTGAAGCGCTTCTAACTAGCGGGGGAGTCGACGAGCAGTACTTC.

The chain carries TRBV7-6 and TRBJ1-2; 10 bases agree with TRBD1. V lost 5 bases, J lost 2 bases, and 5 bases stayed unmatched. Germline V gene sequence: CDR1 SGHVS, CDR2 FNYEAQ. The CDR3 contains 15 residues. CDR3 DNA sequence: TGTGCCAGCAGCCCAGACAGGGGGCTGAACTATGGCTACACCTTC. The encoded protein is CASSPDRGLNYGYTF.

This chain uses TRBV27 with TRBJ2-5, with TRBD2 matching over 10 bases. With 0 bases clipped from V and 4 bases from J, the junction kept 5 bases outside the gene matches. Looked up from germline, CDR1 is MNHEY and CDR2 is SMNVEV (reference sequence). The CDR3 is 16 amino acids. The CDR3 loop is CASSLSLAGVRETQYF. The CDR3 DNA reads TGTGCCAGCAGTTTATCGCTAGCGGGAGTAAGAGAGACCCAGTACTTC.

V gene TRBV28 combines with J gene TRBJ1-3; D is undetermined. From germline, CDR1 is MDHEN and CDR2 SYDVKM. Trimming removed 4 bases from V and 4 bases from J, with 14 bases in between. This CDR3 contains 15 residues. The CDR3 DNA reads TGTGCCAGCAGTTCCCCCCCAGGCTGGGGAAACACCATATATTTT. Its translation: CASSSPPGWGNTIYF.

V and J are TRBV5-1 and TRBJ1-5, with unresolved D. Trimming pared 5 bases from V and 0 bases from J, leaving 6 bases between. The CDR3 has 13 amino acids. The germline gives CDR1 SGHRS, CDR2 YFSETQ. The CDR3 is CASRANSNQPQHF. In nucleotides, the CDR3 is TGCGCCAGCAGAGCCAATAGCAATCAGCCCCAGCATTTT.

There are a few counts of this clone. J is TRBJ1-3 and V is TRBV2; D gene uncertain. This CDR3 region has 14 residues. V was clipped by 5 bases and J by 4 bases, with 12 bases between them. Germline V gene sequence: CDR1 SNHLY, CDR2 FYNNEI. The CDR3 bases are TGTGCCAGCAGTCTCACCAGGCTGGGAAACACCATATATTTT. It encodes CASSLTRLGNTIYF.

This clone has only one observation. The rearrangement joins TRBV7-9 to TRBJ2-7, with 10 bases aligning to TRBD1. The CDR3 length is 15 residues. From germline, CDR1 is SEHNR and CDR2 FQNEAQ (reference sequence). V lost 6 bases, J lost 4 bases, and 9 bases stayed unmatched. Written as DNA, the CDR3 is TGTGCCAGCAGTCCAGACAGGGGGCGGGCATACGAGCAGTACTTC. Translated: CASSPDRGRAYEQYF.

The chain joins TRBV6-6 to TRBJ2-2; D is possibly TRBD1 (6 bases). The CDR3 covers 14 residues. V was shortened by 7 bases and J by 6 bases, with 15 bases between the two germline ends. Germline assignment: CDR1 MNHNY and CDR2 SVGAGI (reference sequence). The CDR3 DNA is TGTGCCAGCATCCGAGGGGGTCAGGCCGGGGAGCTGTTTTTT. This codes for CASIRGGQAGELFF.

The chain is built from TRBV18 and TRBJ1-1; TRBD1 is a possible D gene (5 bases). In germline, CDR1 is KGHSH, CDR2 LQKENI. This CDR3 is built from 14 residues. Trimming removed 3 bases at V and 3 bases at J, with 11 bases between. The CDR3 region has the DNA TGTGCCAGCTCACCCGCGGGGGACTACACTGAAGCTTTCTTT. Amino acids: CASSPAGDYTEAFF. Variable domain in full (rest from reference TRBV18 and TRBJ1-1): NAGVMQNPRHLVRRRGQEARLRCSPMKGHSHVYWYRQLPEEGLKFMVYLQKENIIDESGMPKERFSAEFPKEGPSILRIQQVVRGDSAAYFCASSPAGDYTEAFFGQGTRLTVV.

The rearrangement joins TRBV9 to TRBJ2-7; the D gene is possibly TRBD1 (5 bases). This CDR3 has 14 residues. The V gene lost 2 bases and the J gene lost 0 bases, with 9 bases spanning the gap. CDR1 SGDLS and CDR2 YYNGEE come from the germline V gene. The CDR3 DNA follows: TGTGCCAGCAGCGTTACAAGGGGCTCCTACGAGCAGTACTTC. As protein: CASSVTRGSYEQYF.

This clone has only a few counts. The gene calls are TRBV5-4 and TRBJ1-4; maybe TRBD1 (6 bases). Trimming cost V 0 bases and J 4 bases, with 13 bases left between them. The CDR3 is 16 amino acids. Germline V lookup: CDR1 SGHNT, CDR2 YYREEE (reference sequence). CDR3 sequence: CASSLAMGALNEKLFF. Here the CDR3 DNA reads TGTGCCAGCAGCTTGGCCATGGGGGCCCTTAATGAAAAACTGTTTTTT.

The V and J genes are TRBV27 and TRBJ1-5; 9 positions agree with TRBD1. The CDR3 contains 18 residues. CDR1 MNHEY and CDR2 SMNVEV come from the germline V gene (reference sequence). The J segment lost 0 bases and the V segment lost 5 bases, leaving 11 bases of the junction unmatched. The CDR3: CASSRDRVGVHSNQPQHF. CDR3 nucleotide sequence: TGTGCCAGCAGTCGGGACAGGGTGGGAGTTCATAGCAATCAGCCCCAGCATTTT.

The CDR3 sequence: CASTPSGLEAFF. The CDR3 DNA follows: TGTGCCAGTACCCCGTCGGGACTAGAAGCTTTCTTT. The gene calls are TRBV19 and TRBJ1-1, with a possible D match to TRBD1 (5 bases). There are 12 residues in the CDR3. Looked up from germline, CDR1 is LNHDA and CDR2 is SQIVND (reference sequence). Trimming stripped 7 bases from V and 8 bases from J, with 14 bases between.

In its sample, this clone was seen a few times. This sample includes further DNA sequences coding for the same CDR3. The chain employs TRBV6-4 and TRBJ2-6; 11 bases match TRBD1. J was trimmed by 0 bases and V by 6 bases; bases with no gene match: 1. The CDR3 runs to 16 residues. Per the germline V gene, CDR1 is MRHNA and CDR2 is SNTAGT. CDR3 sequence: CASSGTGGSGANVLTF. CDR3 sequence (DNA): TGTGCCAGCAGCGGGACAGGGGGCTCTGGGGCCAACGTCCTGACTTTC.

The gene calls are TRBV9 and TRBJ2-2; D ambiguous. CDR3 length: 14 amino acids. V shed 4 bases and J shed 5 bases, with 12 bases lying between them. Germline CDR1 SGDLS, CDR2 YYNGEE. Written as DNA, the CDR3 is TGTGCCAGCAGCCCGACCCTAGTAACCGGGGAGCTGTTTTTT. This gives the protein CASSPTLVTGELFF.

The chain combines TRBV9 with TRBJ2-5; maybe TRBD2 (5 bases). The ends were cut back, 4 bases at V and 5 bases at J, with 21 bases in the middle. This CDR3 region has 16 residues. The germline V gene encodes CDR1 SGDLS and CDR2 YYNGEE. The CDR3 loop is CASSPRVGRLRETQYF. CDR3 in DNA: TGTGCCAGCAGCCCGCGGGTCGGCCGCCTACGGGAGACCCAGTACTTC.